This is a list of T cell receptor beta chains from one sample in a study of cytomegalovirus exposure and HLA in healthy donors. Clones were sequenced by immunoSEQ multiplex PCR, and TCRdb holds only the in-frame ones, with some missing. The repertoire holds about 200,000 clones, with around 80% as singletons. Sequenced material: PBMCs. Receptors were obtained from a girl aged 2-9 years in good health and CMV-seronegative. CDR3s include the opening cysteine and the closing phenylalanine or tryptophan. The D gene is left open where the match is weak. Clone size, where shown, is once, few, many, or a class for clones that have expanded.

size,J,D,V,DNA,CDR3
.,TRBJ2-1,.,TRBV5-1,TGCGCCAGCAGCCCACTAGGGACTTTTAGCTCCTACAATGAGCAGTTCTTC,CASSPLGTFSSYNEQFF
.,TRBJ2-1,TRBD1,TRBV27,TGTGCCAGCAGTTTCTCAGGGGGTGGAAATGAGCAGTTCTTC,CASSFSGGGNEQFF
.,TRBJ2-2,.,TRBV19,TGTGCCAGTATTCAGAATAGGGGGGGCCCCGGGGAGCTGTTTTTT,CASIQNRGGPGELFF
.,TRBJ1-6,.,TRBV9,TGTGCCAGCAGCGTAGCCCCCAACAGGAACTCCTATAATTCACCCCTCCACTTT,CASSVAPNRNSYNSPLHF
.,TRBJ2-2,TRBD1,TRBV29-1,TGCAGCGTTGCGGACAGGGGATCCCCGAGCACCGGGGAGCTGTTTTTT,CSVADRGSPSTGELFF
.,TRBJ2-2,TRBD2,TRBV19,TGTGCCAGTAGTATAGGGCAGCGGGGAGGATGGACCGGGGAGCTGTTTTTT,CASSIGQRGGWTGELFF
once,TRBJ2-7,.,TRBV7-9,TGTGCCAGCAGCTTAGATTCGGACGAGCAGTACTTC,CASSLDSDEQYF
.,TRBJ1-4,.,TRBV5-5,TGTGCCAGCACCAACAGGGCTAATGAAAAACTGTTTTTT,CASTNRANEKLFF
once,TRBJ1-1,.,TRBV7-9,TGTGCCAGCAGGGCGACAGACCCCCGTGAGACTGAAGCTTTCTTT,CASRATDPRETEAFF
.,TRBJ2-1,TRBD2,TRBV5-1,TGCGCCAGCTTTAAGACTAGCCGCCATGAGCAGTTCTTC,CASFKTSRHEQFF
.,TRBJ2-7,.,TRBV5-1,TGCGCCAGCAGCTTGGGGTCAGGGTCCTACGAGCAGTACTTC,CASSLGSGSYEQYF
.,TRBJ1-2,TRBD1,TRBV19,TGTGCCAGTAGGGGACAGGGCCTAACCTATGGCTACACCTTC,CASRGQGLTYGYTF
.,TRBJ1-1,.,TRBV6-5,TGTGCCACCACAGAAAACACTGAAGCTTTCTTT,CATTENTEAFF
.,TRBJ2-3,.,TRBV5-1,TGCGCCAGCAGTCCCCGAAGTGGACAGTCCACAGATACGCAGTATTTT,CASSPRSGQSTDTQYF
.,TRBJ2-2,.,TRBV2,TGTGCCAGCAGTGGACAGGACACCGGGGAGCTGTTTTTT,CASSGQDTGELFF
.,TRBJ1-1,.,TRBV6-5,TGTGCCACCCGCTGGCAGGGAGAAGCTTTCTTT,CATRWQGEAFF
.,TRBJ2-1,TRBD2,TRBV19,TGTGCCAGTAGTATAGACCAGACTAGCGGGAGGGGGAATGAGCAGTTCTTC,CASSIDQTSGRGNEQFF
.,TRBJ1-5,TRBD1,TRBV7-9,TGTGCCAGCAGCCTGGGGGACAGGGACAATCAGCCCCAGCATTTT,CASSLGDRDNQPQHF
once,TRBJ2-1,.,TRBV4-1,TGCGCCAGCAGCCAAATCGGTGGTTTTGCGTTCTTC,CASSQIGGFAFF
few,TRBJ2-7,.,TRBV5-1,TGCGCCAGCAGATACCAGTACGAGCAGTACTTC,CASRYQYEQYF
few,TRBJ2-5,.,TRBV19,TGTGCCAGTAGTATAGGCCGTCGGGAGACCCAGTACTTC,CASSIGRRETQYF
few,TRBJ2-7,.,TRBV18,TGTGCCAGCTCAATCTCTTCCATCTTCAGCGCCGAGCAGTACTTC,CASSISSIFSAEQYF
.,TRBJ1-2,.,TRBV7-9,TGTGCCAGCAGCTTACGGGACAATCCAAACTATGGCTACACCTTC,CASSLRDNPNYGYTF
.,TRBJ2-1,.,TRBV14,TGTGCCAGCAGCCAGTTCAGAAATGAGCAGTTCTTC,CASSQFRNEQFF
.,TRBJ2-5,.,TRBV7-9,TGTGCCAGCGGGGACACCCTAAGGGAGACCCAGTACTTC,CASGDTLRETQYF
.,TRBJ2-7,TRBD2,TRBV18,TGTGCCAGCTCACCCCGACCGGGACTAGCGGCTATAGAGCAGTACTTC,CASSPRPGLAAIEQYF
.,TRBJ2-7,TRBD2,TRBV7-6,TGTGCCAGCAGCCGGGGGGGCGGGGAGGGGCAGTACTTC,CASSRGGGEGQYF
.,TRBJ1-1,TRBD1,TRBV5-1,TGCGCCAGCAGCGTGACAGGGGTAAACACTGAAGCTTTCTTT,CASSVTGVNTEAFF
.,TRBJ1-2,TRBD1,TRBV15,TGTGCCACCAGCAGACTCCAGGGGGACTATGGCTACACCTTC,CATSRLQGDYGYTF
.,TRBJ2-7,.,TRBV25-1,TGTGCCAGCACTGGGGAGCCCACTTACGAGCAGTACTTC,CASTGEPTYEQYF
.,TRBJ1-1,TRBD1,TRBV27,TGTGCCAGCAGTAGGGACAGGAGGAACACTGAAGCTTTCTTT,CASSRDRRNTEAFF
.,TRBJ1-5,.,TRBV27,TGTGCCAGCAGTTTAAGGGGTCAGCCCCAGCATTTT,CASSLRGQPQHF
.,TRBJ2-1,TRBD2,TRBV6-5,TGTGCCAGCTCAACCAGCGGGAGCCCCTACAATGAGCAGTTCTTC,CASSTSGSPYNEQFF
.,TRBJ2-7,TRBD2,TRBV11-2,TGTGCCAGCAGTCCCCAACGGGGGGATCGCCCCTACGAGCAGTACTTC,CASSPQRGDRPYEQYF
.,TRBJ2-6,.,TRBV15,TGTGCCACCAGCAGACCCGGACAGGGGGCCAACGTCCTGACTTTC,CATSRPGQGANVLTF
.,TRBJ1-1,.,TRBV29-1,TGCAGCGTTGAACGGACTGAAGCTTTCTTT,CSVERTEAFF
few,TRBJ2-7,.,TRBV27,TGTGCCAGCAGTCTGAGCCAGGGAACCTACGAGCAGTACTTC,CASSLSQGTYEQYF
few,TRBJ2-7,TRBD1,TRBV27,TGTGCCAGCAGTCACCGACAGGGGTACGAGCAGTACTTC,CASSHRQGYEQYF
.,TRBJ2-1,TRBD1,TRBV7-9,TGTGCCAGCACCGGGACAGGGCCTTGGGATGAGCAGTTCTTC,CASTGTGPWDEQFF
.,TRBJ2-1,.,TRBV6-5,TGTGCCAGCAAGACTGAATACAATGAGCAGTTCTTC,CASKTEYNEQFF
once,TRBJ2-7,TRBD2,TRBV2,TGTGCCAGCACTCTTCGCCTAGCCGGGGGGGAGGTATACGAGCAGTACTTC,CASTLRLAGGEVYEQYF
once,TRBJ1-2,.,TRBV5-4,TGTGCCAGCAGCTTACAGGGTGGGGATGGCTACACCTTC,CASSLQGGDGYTF
.,TRBJ2-1,TRBD1,TRBV6-1,TGTGCCAGCACTCGGACAGGAACAAATGAGCAGTTCTTC,CASTRTGTNEQFF
once,TRBJ2-3,.,TRBV27,TGTGCCAGCAGCTATACAGGGAGCACAGATACGCAGTATTTT,CASSYTGSTDTQYF
.,TRBJ2-1,TRBD2,TRBV15,TGTGCCACCCCCGGACTAGCGGACAATGAGCAGTTCTTC,CATPGLADNEQFF
.,TRBJ2-2,.,TRBV7-9,TGTGCCAGCAGCTTTGCCCTTGAGCCCGGGGAGCTGTTTTTT,CASSFALEPGELFF
.,TRBJ2-3,.,TRBV5-1,TGCGCCAGCAGGGACAGCCCTTGGACAGATACGCAGTATTTT,CASRDSPWTDTQYF
.,TRBJ2-5,TRBD2,TRBV4-2,TGTGCCAGCGGGCGGGGGGGCCCACAAGAGACCCAGTACTTC,CASGRGGPQETQYF
.,TRBJ1-1,.,TRBV19,TGTGCCAGTAGTTATGGGGGCTTCACTGAAGCTTTCTTT,CASSYGGFTEAFF
once,TRBJ2-7,.,TRBV6-4,TGTGCCAGCCATGGCGGGTACGAGCAGTACTTC,CASHGGYEQYF
.,TRBJ1-1,.,TRBV6-6,TGTGCCAGCAGGGGAGGGAGCGACACTGAAGCTTTCTTT,CASRGGSDTEAFF
.,TRBJ1-2,TRBD1,TRBV2,TGTGCCAGCAGACTGGGGACAGGGCCTATTGGCTACACCTTC,CASRLGTGPIGYTF